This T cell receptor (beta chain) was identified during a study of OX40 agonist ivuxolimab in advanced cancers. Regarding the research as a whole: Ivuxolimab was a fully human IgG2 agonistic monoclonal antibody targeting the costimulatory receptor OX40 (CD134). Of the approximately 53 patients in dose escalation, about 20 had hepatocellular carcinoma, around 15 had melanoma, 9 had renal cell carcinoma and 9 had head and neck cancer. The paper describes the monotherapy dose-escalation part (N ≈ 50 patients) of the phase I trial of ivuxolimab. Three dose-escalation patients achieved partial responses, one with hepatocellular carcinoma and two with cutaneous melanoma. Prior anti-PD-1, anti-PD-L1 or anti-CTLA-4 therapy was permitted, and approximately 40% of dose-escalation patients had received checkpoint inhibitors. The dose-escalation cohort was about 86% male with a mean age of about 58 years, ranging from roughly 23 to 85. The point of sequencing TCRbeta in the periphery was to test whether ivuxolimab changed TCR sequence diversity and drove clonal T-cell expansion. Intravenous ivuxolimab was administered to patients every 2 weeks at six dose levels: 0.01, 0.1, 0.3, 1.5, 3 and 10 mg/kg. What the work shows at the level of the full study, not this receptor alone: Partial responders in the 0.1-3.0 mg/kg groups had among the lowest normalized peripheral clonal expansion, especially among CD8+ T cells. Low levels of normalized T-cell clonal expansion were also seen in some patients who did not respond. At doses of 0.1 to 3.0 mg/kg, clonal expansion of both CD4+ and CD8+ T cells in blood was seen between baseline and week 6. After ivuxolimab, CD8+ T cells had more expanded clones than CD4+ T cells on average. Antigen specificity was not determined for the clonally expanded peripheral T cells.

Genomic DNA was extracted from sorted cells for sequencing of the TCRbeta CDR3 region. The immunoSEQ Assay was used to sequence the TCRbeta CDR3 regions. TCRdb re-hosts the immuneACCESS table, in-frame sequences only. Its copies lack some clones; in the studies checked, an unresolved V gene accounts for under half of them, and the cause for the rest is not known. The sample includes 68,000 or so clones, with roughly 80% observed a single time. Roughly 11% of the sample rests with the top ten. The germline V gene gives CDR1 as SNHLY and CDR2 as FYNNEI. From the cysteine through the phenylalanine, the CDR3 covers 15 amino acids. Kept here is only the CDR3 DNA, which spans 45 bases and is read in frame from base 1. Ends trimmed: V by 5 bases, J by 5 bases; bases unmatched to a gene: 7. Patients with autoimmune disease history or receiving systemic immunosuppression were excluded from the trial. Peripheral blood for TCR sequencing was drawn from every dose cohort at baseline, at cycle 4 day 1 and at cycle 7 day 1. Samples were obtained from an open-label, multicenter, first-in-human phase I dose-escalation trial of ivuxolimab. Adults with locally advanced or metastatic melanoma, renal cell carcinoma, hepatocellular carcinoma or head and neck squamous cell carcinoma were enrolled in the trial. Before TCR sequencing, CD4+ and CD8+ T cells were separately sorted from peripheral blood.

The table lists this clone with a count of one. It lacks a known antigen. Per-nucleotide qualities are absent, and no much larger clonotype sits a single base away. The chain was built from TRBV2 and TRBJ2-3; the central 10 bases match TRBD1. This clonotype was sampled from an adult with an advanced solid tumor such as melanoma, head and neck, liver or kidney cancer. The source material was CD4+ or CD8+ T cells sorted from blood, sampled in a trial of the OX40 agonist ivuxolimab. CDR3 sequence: CASSPDRGQGDTQYF. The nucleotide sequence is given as TGTGCCAGCAGTCCCGACAGGGGGCAGGGAGATACGCAGTATTTT.